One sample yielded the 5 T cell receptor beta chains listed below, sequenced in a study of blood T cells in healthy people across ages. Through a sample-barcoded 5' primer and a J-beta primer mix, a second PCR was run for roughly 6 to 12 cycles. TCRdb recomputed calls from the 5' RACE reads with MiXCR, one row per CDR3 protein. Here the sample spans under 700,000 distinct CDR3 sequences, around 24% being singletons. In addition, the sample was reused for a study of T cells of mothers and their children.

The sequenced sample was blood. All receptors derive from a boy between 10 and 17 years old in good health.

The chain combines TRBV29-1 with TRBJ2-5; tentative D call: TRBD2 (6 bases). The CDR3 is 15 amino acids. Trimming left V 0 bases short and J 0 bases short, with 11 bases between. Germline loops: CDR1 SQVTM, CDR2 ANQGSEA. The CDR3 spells CSVEDLAYYQETQYF. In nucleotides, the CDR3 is TGCAGCGTTGAAGATCTAGCGTATTACCAAGAGACCCAGTACTTC.

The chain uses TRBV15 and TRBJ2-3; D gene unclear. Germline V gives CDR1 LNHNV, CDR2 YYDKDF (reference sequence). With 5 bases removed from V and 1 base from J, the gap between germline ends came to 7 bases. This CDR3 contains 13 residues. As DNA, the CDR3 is TGTGCCACCAGCTCTGAGGGCACAGATACGCAGTATTTT. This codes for CATSSEGTDTQYF.

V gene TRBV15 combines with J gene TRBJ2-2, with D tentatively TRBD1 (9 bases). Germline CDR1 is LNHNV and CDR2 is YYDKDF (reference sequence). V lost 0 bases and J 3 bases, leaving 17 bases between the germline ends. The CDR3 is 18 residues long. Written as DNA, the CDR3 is TGTGCCACCAGCAGAGATCGCGGGGGGACAGGGCACACCGGGGAGCTGTTTTTT. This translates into CATSRDRGGTGHTGELFF.

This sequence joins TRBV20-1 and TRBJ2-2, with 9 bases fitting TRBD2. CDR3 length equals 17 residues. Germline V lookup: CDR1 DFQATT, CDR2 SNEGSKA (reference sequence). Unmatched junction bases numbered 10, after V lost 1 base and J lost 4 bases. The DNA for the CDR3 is TGCAGTGCTAGAGGCGGGAGCGGGGGGCTACGCACCGGGGAGCTGTTTTTT. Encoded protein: CSARGGSGGLRTGELFF.

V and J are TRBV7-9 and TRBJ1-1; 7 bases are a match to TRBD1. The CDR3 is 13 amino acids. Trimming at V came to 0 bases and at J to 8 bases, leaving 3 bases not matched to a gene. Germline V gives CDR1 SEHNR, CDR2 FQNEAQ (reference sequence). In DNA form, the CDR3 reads TGTGCCAGCAGCTTAGCGGGGACAGAAGAAGCTTTCTTT. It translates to CASSLAGTEEAFF. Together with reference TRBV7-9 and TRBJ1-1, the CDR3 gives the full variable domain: DTGVSQNPRHKITKRGQNVTFRCDPISEHNRLYWYRQTLGQGPEFLTYFQNEAQLEKSRLLSDRFSAERPKGSFSTLEIQRTEQGDSAMYLCASSLAGTEEAFFGQGTRLTVV.